Presented here are 22 T cell receptor beta chains from one specimen sequenced in a study of blood T cell repertoires in COVID-19. The repertoire was sequenced with immunoSEQ multiplex PCR; TCRdb's copy has only in-frame clones and lacks some. The sample includes about 140,000 clones, about 87% of them seen just once. Sample: peripheral blood. The receptors come from a man in his fifties or sixties with active or convalescent COVID-19.

The V and J genes are TRBV5-1 and TRBJ2-2; D remains unclear. Trimming stripped 0 bases from V and 4 bases from J, with 10 bases between. There are 15 residues in the CDR3. The V gene's germline CDR1 is SGHRS and CDR2 YFSETQ. CDR3 in amino acids: CASSLETIPTGELFF. CDR3 bases: TGCGCCAGCAGCTTGGAGACAATTCCCACCGGGGAGCTGTTTTTT. Combining the CDR3 with reference TRBV5-1 and TRBJ2-2 gives the whole variable domain KAGVTQTPRYLIKTRGQQVTLSCSPISGHRSVSWYQQTPGQGLQFLFEYFSETQRNKGNFPGRFSGRQFSNSRSEMNVSTLELGDSALYLCASSLETIPTGELFFGEGSRLTVL.

The V and J genes are TRBV7-3 and TRBJ2-3; possible D gene TRBD2, 5 bases. The germline V gene has CDR1 SGHTA and CDR2 FQGTGA. Trimming cost V 5 bases and J 4 bases, with 10 bases left between them. The CDR3 has 13 amino acids. The CDR3 region has the DNA TGTGCCAGCAGCGCTCGGGGTCCAGATACGCAGTATTTT. Its protein is CASSARGPDTQYF.

This clone was detected only once. The chain links TRBV7-6 to TRBJ2-3; no definite D call. The V gene's germline CDR1 is SGHVS and CDR2 FNYEAQ. The V end was cut by 0 bases, the J end by 0 bases, with 10 bases between. This CDR3 has 16 amino acids. CDR3 protein: CASSLALAASTDTQYF. CDR3 nucleotides: TGTGCCAGCAGCTTAGCGCTCGCGGCTAGCACAGATACGCAGTATTTT. The whole variable domain, filled in from reference TRBV7-6 and TRBJ2-3, reads GAGVSQSPRYKVTKRGQDVALRCDPISGHVSLYWYRQALGQGPEFLTYFNYEAQQDKSGLPNDRFSAERPEGSISTLTIQRTEQRDSAMYRCASSLALAASTDTQYFGPGTRLTVL.

This chain connects TRBV3-1 (or the pseudogene TRBV3-2) to TRBJ1-2; D unclear. V lost 1 base to trimming and J lost 0 bases, with 9 bases between them. The CDR3 is 15 amino acids. Germline loops: CDR1 LGHDT, CDR2 YNNKEL (reference sequence). This chain's CDR3 is CASSQAGGSNYGYTF. The CDR3 DNA reads TGTGCCAGCAGCCAAGCGGGAGGGTCTAACTATGGCTACACCTTC.

The chain has TRBV6-5 and TRBJ2-6, with TRBD1 matching over 7 bases. The CDR3 totals 15 residues. Germline CDR1 and CDR2: MNHEY and SVGAGI. V shed 6 bases, J shed 2 bases, and the junction held 4 bases outside the gene matches. The CDR3 reads CASSKQGPGANVLTF. The CDR3, as DNA: TGTGCCAGCAGCAAACAGGGGCCTGGGGCCAACGTCCTGACTTTC.

This clone was seen only once. V gene TRBV19 combines with J gene TRBJ2-1; no clear D. The V end was cut by 6 bases, the J end by 1 base, with 10 bases between. CDR3 length equals 14 residues. Germline V lookup: CDR1 LNHDA, CDR2 SQIVND (reference sequence). This CDR3 reads CASRRQISYNEQFF. CDR3 DNA sequence: TGTGCCAGTAGGCGGCAGATATCCTACAATGAGCAGTTCTTC.

V is TRBV7-9 and J is TRBJ1-2, with TRBD1 as a possible D gene (5 bases). The CDR3 sequence is 13 residues long. Trimming shortened V by 5 bases and J by 8 bases, and 15 bases separated the two germline ends. CDR1 and CDR2 (germline): SEHNR, FQNEAQ (reference sequence). The CDR3 loop is CASSAKGLGGYTF. The CDR3 nucleotides are TGTGCCAGCAGCGCAAAGGGGCTGGGAGGCTACACCTTC.

This chain links TRBV6-6 with TRBJ1-1; D may be TRBD1 (6 bases). Germline lookup yields CDR1 MNHNY and CDR2 SVGAGI (reference sequence). Between the trimmed V and J ends, which lost 5 bases and 1 base, there was a span of 11 bases. The CDR3 is made up of 14 amino acids. The chain's CDR3 is CASSAYRANTEAFF. Written as DNA, the CDR3 is TGTGCCAGCAGTGCCTACAGGGCGAACACTGAAGCTTTCTTT.

This clone has just a few counts. The chain combines TRBV27 with TRBJ1-2; 8 nucleotides line up with TRBD1. The CDR3 is 14 residues long. V shed 6 bases and J 2 bases; nucleotides not matched to a gene: 5. CDR1 is MNHEY and CDR2 is SMNVEV in the germline V gene (reference sequence). CDR3 in amino acids: CASRQGAQNYGYTF. CDR3 DNA sequence: TGTGCCAGCAGGCAGGGGGCGCAAAACTATGGCTACACCTTC.

The chain uses TRBV6-5 and TRBJ1-2; D is possibly TRBD1 (5 bases). Germline assignment: CDR1 MNHEY and CDR2 SVGAGI. CDR3 length: 14 residues. Trimming stripped 6 bases from V and 6 bases from J, with 17 bases between. In DNA form, the CDR3 reads TGTGCCAGCAGGTCCGGGGGGAGTTTAAATGGCTACACCTTC. Amino acid sequence: CASRSGGSLNGYTF.

The gene calls are TRBV19 and TRBJ2-3; 9 nucleotides match TRBD2. The CDR3 runs to 14 residues. The germline V gene encodes CDR1 LNHDA and CDR2 SQIVND (reference sequence). J gave up 5 bases and V 7 bases, and 7 bases lay outside the gene matches. CDR3: CASTKAGGGDTQYF. The CDR3 DNA sequence: TGTGCCAGTACTAAAGCGGGAGGTGGAGATACGCAGTATTTT. Filled out from reference TRBV19 and TRBJ2-3, the complete variable domain reads DGGITQSPKYLFRKEGQNVTLSCEQNLNHDAMYWYRQDPGQGLRLIYYSQIVNDFQKGDIAEGYSVSREKKESFPLTVTSAQKNPTAFYLCASTKAGGGDTQYFGPGTRLTVL.

V is TRBV6-5 and J is TRBJ1-5; 11 positions match TRBD1. CDR1 is MNHEY and CDR2 is SVGAGI in the germline V gene. After removal of 4 bases from V and 7 bases from J, the junction contained 6 bases not matched to a gene. CDR3 length: 15 amino acids. CDR3 protein: CASSWTGGLGQPQHF. CDR3 sequence (DNA): TGTGCCAGCAGTTGGACAGGGGGCTTGGGGCAGCCCCAGCATTTT.

The rearrangement joins TRBV19 to TRBJ2-1, with 7 bases fitting TRBD2. The CDR3 is 17 amino acids. The junction had 14 bases not matched to a gene; V was cut back by 1 base and J by 8 bases. The germline V gene has CDR1 LNHDA and CDR2 SQIVND (reference sequence). As DNA, the CDR3 is TGTGCCAGTAGTATAGGTTTTGGAGGCGGGAGCGCCCATGAGCAGTTCTTC. This gives the protein CASSIGFGGGSAHEQFF.

The DNA of the CDR3 is TGTGCCAGCAGCTTAGGTAGCGGAAACTACGAGCAGTACTTC. Translation: CASSLGSGNYEQYF. This sequence joins TRBV7-2 and TRBJ2-7; TRBD2 is a possible D gene (6 bases). Germline CDR1 is SGHTA and CDR2 is FQGNSA. V was shortened by 1 base and J by 3 bases, with 10 bases between the two germline ends. This CDR3 spans 14 amino acids.

J is TRBJ1-2 and V is TRBV6-5, with D possibly TRBD1 on 6 matching bases. The CDR3 extends over 14 amino acids. V lost 6 bases and J lost 4, with 15 bases in between. In germline, CDR1 is MNHEY, CDR2 SVGAGI. CDR3 region: CASSLYRVGYGYTF. The CDR3 DNA reads TGTGCCAGCAGCCTCTACAGGGTCGGCTATGGCTACACCTTC.

The chain carries TRBV19 and TRBJ2-1, with TRBD2 matching over 11 bases. Trimming cost V 4 bases and J 5 bases; bases outside gene matches: 1. The CDR3 length is 14 residues. CDR1 and CDR2 from the germline V gene are LNHDA and SQIVND (reference sequence). CDR3 residues: CASSKTSGNNEQFF. In DNA form, the CDR3 reads TGTGCCAGTAGTAAGACTAGCGGGAACAATGAGCAGTTCTTC.

CDR3 coding DNA: TGTGCCAGCAGCCACACTAGTTCCTACGAGCAGTACTTC. This sequence encodes CASSHTSSYEQYF. The chain uses TRBV14 and TRBJ2-7; a weak D match, TRBD2 (5 bases). CDR3 length equals 13 residues. V shed 3 bases and J shed 1 base, with 7 bases lying between them. Germline V gene sequence: CDR1 SGHDN, CDR2 FVKESK.

This sequence joins TRBV12-3 or TRBV12-4 and TRBJ2-3; 7 nucleotides line up with TRBD1. The CDR3 spans 13 residues. The V segment lost 5 bases and the J segment 9 bases; nucleotides outside the gene matches: 8. CDR3 residues: CASSTGAGKTQYF. The CDR3 region has the DNA TGTGCCAGCAGTACAGGGGCAGGGAAGACGCAGTATTTT.

The chain joins TRBV7-3 to TRBJ1-2; D ambiguous. The CDR3 loop spans 13 amino acids. Deletions cut 5 bases from V and 8 bases from J, with 15 bases between. The V gene's germline CDR1 is SGHTA and CDR2 FQGTGA. Here the CDR3 reads CASSQRAGWGYTF. The DNA for the CDR3 is TGTGCCAGCAGCCAGCGGGCCGGTTGGGGCTACACCTTC.

This clone has a single count. V usage is TRBV4-3 and J usage is TRBJ1-5, with a tentative D call TRBD1 (6 bases). V was pared by 0 bases and J by 7 bases, with 13 bases between. Germline assignment: CDR1 LGHNA and CDR2 YSLEER. CDR3 length equals 15 residues. The CDR3 nucleotides read TGCGCCAGCAGCCAAGAAAAGGGCAGGGGACAGCCCCAGCATTTT. It yields the protein CASSQEKGRGQPQHF.

Only one count was recorded for this clone. J is TRBJ2-1 and V is TRBV7-9; 15 nucleotides agree with TRBD2. The CDR3 totals 16 residues. From germline, CDR1 is SEHNR and CDR2 FQNEAQ (reference sequence). V lost 5 bases and J lost 4; bases outside the gene matches: 3. The CDR3 sequence: CASSRTSGRAYNEQFF. The CDR3, as DNA: TGTGCCAGCAGCCGGACTAGCGGGAGGGCTTACAATGAGCAGTTCTTC.

Here the CDR3 reads CASSPRVNEQFF. CDR3 DNA sequence: TGTGCCAGCAGCCCCCGAGTCAATGAGCAGTTCTTC. The rearrangement links TRBV9 to TRBJ2-1; D gene ambiguous. Germline-derived CDR1 and CDR2 are SGDLS and YYNGEE. Trimming shortened V by 4 bases and J by 6 bases, and 8 bases separated the two germline ends. The CDR3 is made up of 12 amino acids.